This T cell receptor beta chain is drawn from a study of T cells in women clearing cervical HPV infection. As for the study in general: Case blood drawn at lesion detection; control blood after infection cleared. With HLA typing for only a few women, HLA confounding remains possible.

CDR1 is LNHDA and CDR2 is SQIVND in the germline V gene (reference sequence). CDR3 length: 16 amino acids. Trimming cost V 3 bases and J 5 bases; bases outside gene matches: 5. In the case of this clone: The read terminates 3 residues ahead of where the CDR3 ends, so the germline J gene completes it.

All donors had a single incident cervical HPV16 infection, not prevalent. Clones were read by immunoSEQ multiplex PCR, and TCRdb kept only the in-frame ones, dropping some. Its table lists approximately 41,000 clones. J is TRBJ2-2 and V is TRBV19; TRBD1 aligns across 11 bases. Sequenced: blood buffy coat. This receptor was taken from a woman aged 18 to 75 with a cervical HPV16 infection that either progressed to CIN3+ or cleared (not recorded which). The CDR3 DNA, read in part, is TGTGCCAGTAGTATCGGGGGACAGGGGGTTACCGGGGAG. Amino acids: CASSIGGQGVTGE. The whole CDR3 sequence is CASSIGGQGVTGELFF. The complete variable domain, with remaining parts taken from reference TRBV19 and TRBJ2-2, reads DGGITQSPKYLFRKEGQNVTLSCEQNLNHDAMYWYRQDPGQGLRLIYYSQIVNDFQKGDIAEGYSVSREKKESFPLTVTSAQKNPTAFYLCASSIGGQGVTGELFFGEGSRLTVL.